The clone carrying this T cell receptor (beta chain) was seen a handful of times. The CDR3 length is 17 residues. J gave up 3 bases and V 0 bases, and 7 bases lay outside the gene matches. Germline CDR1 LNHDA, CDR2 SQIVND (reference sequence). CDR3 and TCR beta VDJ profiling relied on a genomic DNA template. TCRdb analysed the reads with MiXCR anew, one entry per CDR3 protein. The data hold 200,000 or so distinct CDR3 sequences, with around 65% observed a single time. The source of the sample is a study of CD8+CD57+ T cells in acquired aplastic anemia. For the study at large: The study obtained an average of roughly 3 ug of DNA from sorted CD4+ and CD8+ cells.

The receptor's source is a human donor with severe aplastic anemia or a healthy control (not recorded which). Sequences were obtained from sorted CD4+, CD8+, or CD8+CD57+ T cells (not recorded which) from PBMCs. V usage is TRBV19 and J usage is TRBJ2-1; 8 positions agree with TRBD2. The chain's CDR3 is CASSIDPPGLGYNEQFF. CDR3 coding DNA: TGTGCCAGTAGTATAGATCCCCCGGGACTAGGCTACAATGAGCAGTTCTTC.